These T cell receptor beta chains were read from a single sample in a study of cytomegalovirus exposure and HLA in healthy donors. TCRdb keeps only in-frame clones here, not all; method: immunoSEQ multiplex PCR. The repertoire consists of 110,000 to 150,000 clones, with approximately 80% occurring once and the leading ten covering about 4.7%. Material for sequencing was PBMCs. The receptors derive from a male donor in good health and CMV-seronegative. Each CDR3 is given with its conserved first and last residue. D genes are given only for firm matches. For some rows the clone size is stated as once, few or many, or as a class when expanded; others skip it.

clone size | J gene | D gene | V gene | CDR3 DNA | CDR3 protein
- | TRBJ1-1 | - | TRBV6-4 | TGTGCCAGCAGTGACTCAATCGGGGCTGAAGCTTTCTTT | CASSDSIGAEAFF
- | TRBJ1-4 | TRBD1 | TRBV6-4 | TGTGCCAGCAGGACCCCCGACCGGACAGGCTTAAATGAAAAACTGTTTTTT | CASRTPDRTGLNEKLFF
few | TRBJ2-6 | - | TRBV19 | TGTGCCAGCACTTTCTCCTCTGGGGCCAACGTCCTGACTTTC | CASTFSSGANVLTF
- | TRBJ2-1 | TRBD1 | TRBV7-9 | TGTGCCAGCAGCTGGCTCCAAAACTTAGGGGGCGGTTACAATGAGCAGTTCTTC | CASSWLQNLGGGYNEQFF
- | TRBJ1-6 | - | TRBV27 | TGTGCCAGCGGACAAAATGGCCCTATTGATTCACCCCTCCACTTT | CASGQNGPIDSPLHF
- | TRBJ2-2 | - | TRBV4-3 | TGCGCCAGCAGCCCGCGCCACACCGGGGAGCTGTTTTTT | CASSPRHTGELFF
- | TRBJ2-7 | - | TRBV27 | TGTGCCAGCAGTTACGCAGGGTTAAACGAGCAGTACTTC | CASSYAGLNEQYF
- | TRBJ1-2 | - | TRBV7-9 | TGTGCCAGCAGCGGAGGGCAGTCCAGCTATGGCTACACCTTC | CASSGGQSSYGYTF
- | TRBJ1-2 | TRBD1 | TRBV9 | TGTGCCAGCAGGGGACAGGGTGGCGATGGCTACACCTTC | CASRGQGGDGYTF
- | TRBJ2-7 | - | TRBV6-1 | TGTGCCAGCAGTGGGCGGGGCAGCTCCTACGAGCAGTACTTC | CASSGRGSSYEQYF
once | TRBJ1-1 | TRBD1 | TRBV30 | TGTGCCTGGAGCGCCGGGACAGGGCGGGAAGCTTTCTTT | CAWSAGTGREAFF
- | TRBJ2-6 | - | TRBV7-3 | TGTGCCAGCAGCGCCTTGGGGGGATATGGGGCCAACGTCCTGACTTTC | CASSALGGYGANVLTF
- | TRBJ2-3 | TRBD2 | TRBV27 | TGTGCCAGCAGTTTAGCGGGGGGGCCCTCCACAGATACGCAGTATTTT | CASSLAGGPSTDTQYF
once | TRBJ2-2 | TRBD1 | TRBV9 | TGTGCCAGCAGCTTGACAGGGGATACCGGGGAGCTGTTTTTT | CASSLTGDTGELFF
- | TRBJ2-6 | TRBD1 | TRBV18 | TGTGCCAGCTCACCATGGGACAGGAGTACGGGGGCCAACGTCCTGACTTTC | CASSPWDRSTGANVLTF
- | TRBJ2-7 | TRBD1 | TRBV6-1 | TGTGCCAGCAGTGAAGCTGCGGGACAGGTCGTCTACGAGCAGTACTTC | CASSEAAGQVVYEQYF